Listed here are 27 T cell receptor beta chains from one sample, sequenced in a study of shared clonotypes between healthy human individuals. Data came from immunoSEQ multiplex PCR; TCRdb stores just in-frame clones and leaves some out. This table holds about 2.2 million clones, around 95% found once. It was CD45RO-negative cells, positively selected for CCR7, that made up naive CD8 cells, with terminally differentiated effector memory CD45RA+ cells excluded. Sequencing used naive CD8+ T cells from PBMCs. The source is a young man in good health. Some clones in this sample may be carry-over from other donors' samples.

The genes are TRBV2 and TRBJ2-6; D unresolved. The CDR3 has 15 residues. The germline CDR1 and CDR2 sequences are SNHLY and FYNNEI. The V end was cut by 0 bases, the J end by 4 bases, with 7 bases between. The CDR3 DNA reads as TGTGCCAGCAGTGAAGCGCTTGAGGGGGCCAACGTCCTGACTTTC. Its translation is CASSEALEGANVLTF. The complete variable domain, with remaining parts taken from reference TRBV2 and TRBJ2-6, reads EPEVTQTPSHQVTQMGQEVILRCVPISNHLYFYWYRQILGQKVEFLVSFYNNEISEKSEIFDDQFSVERPDGSNFTLKIRSTKLEDSAMYFCASSEALEGANVLTFGAGSRLTVL.

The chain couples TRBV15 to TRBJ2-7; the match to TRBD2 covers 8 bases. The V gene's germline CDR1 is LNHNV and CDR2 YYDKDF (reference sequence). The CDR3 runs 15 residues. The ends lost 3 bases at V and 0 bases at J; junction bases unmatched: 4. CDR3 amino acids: CATSSGGEGSYEQYF. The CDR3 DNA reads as TGTGCCACCAGCAGCGGGGGGGAGGGCTCCTACGAGCAGTACTTC.

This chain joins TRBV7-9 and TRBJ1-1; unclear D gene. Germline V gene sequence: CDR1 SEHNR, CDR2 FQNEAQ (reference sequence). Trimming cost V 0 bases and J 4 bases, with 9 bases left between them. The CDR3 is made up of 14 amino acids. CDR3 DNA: TGTGCCAGCAGCTTAGCAGAGGGTTCCACTGAAGCTTTCTTT. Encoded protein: CASSLAEGSTEAFF.

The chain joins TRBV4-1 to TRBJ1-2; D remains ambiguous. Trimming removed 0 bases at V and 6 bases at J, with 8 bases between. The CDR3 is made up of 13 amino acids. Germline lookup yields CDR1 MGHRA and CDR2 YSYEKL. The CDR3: CASSQEKGDGYTF. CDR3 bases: TGCGCCAGCAGCCAAGAAAAGGGAGATGGCTACACCTTC.

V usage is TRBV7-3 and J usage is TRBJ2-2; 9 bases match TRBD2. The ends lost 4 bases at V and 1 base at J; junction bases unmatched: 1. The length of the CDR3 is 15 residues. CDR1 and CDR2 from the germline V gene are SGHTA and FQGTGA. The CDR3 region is CASSSLAGNTGELFF. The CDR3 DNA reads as TGTGCCAGCAGCTCACTAGCGGGGAACACCGGGGAGCTGTTTTTT.

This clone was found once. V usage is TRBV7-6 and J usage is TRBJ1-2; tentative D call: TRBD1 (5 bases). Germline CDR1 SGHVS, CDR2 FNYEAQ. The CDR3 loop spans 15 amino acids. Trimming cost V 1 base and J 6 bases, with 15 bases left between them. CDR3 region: CASSLDGVGEDGYTF. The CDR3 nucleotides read TGTGCCAGCAGCTTAGATGGGGTGGGGGAAGATGGCTACACCTTC.

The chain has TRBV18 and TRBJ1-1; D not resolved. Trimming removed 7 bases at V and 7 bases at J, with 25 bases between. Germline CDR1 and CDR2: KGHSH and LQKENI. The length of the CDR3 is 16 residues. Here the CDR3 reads CASLGPPSFRENEAFF. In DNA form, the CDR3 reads TGTGCCAGCTTAGGGCCCCCTTCGTTCCGGGAGAATGAAGCTTTCTTT.

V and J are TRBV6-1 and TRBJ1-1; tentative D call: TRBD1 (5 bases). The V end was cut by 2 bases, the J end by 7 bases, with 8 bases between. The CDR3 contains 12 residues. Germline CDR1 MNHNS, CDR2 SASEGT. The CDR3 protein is CASSELRGEAFF. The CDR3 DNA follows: TGTGCCAGCAGTGAACTGAGGGGTGAAGCTTTCTTT.

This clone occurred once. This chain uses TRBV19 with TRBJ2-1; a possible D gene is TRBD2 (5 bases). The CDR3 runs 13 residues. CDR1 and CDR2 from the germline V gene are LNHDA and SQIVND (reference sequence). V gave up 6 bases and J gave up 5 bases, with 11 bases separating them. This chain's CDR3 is CASSARADNEQFF. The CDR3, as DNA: TGTGCCAGTAGCGCGAGGGCGGACAATGAGCAGTTCTTC.

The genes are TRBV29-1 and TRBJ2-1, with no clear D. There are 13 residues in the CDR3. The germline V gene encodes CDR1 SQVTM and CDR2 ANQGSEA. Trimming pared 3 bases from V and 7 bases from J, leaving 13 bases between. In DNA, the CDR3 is TGCAGCGTTGATCTCAGTTGGGTAAATGAGCAGTTCTTC. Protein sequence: CSVDLSWVNEQFF.

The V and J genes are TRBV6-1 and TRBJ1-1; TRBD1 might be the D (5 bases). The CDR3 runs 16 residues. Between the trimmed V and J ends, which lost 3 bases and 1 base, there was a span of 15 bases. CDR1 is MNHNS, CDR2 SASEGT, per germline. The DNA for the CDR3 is TGTGCCAGCAGTGATATTAGGGCAGGGACGAACACTGAAGCTTTCTTT. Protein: CASSDIRAGTNTEAFF.

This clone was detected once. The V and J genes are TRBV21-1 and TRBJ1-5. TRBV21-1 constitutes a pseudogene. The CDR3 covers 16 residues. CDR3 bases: TGTGCCAGCAGCAAAGTTTCTCAGGGAGTCAATCAGCCCCAGCATTTT. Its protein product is CASSKVSQGVNQPQHF.

CDR3 sequence reads: CASSISSGSSYNEQFF. In DNA form, the CDR3 reads TGTGCCAGTAGTATCTCTAGCGGGAGCTCCTACAATGAGCAGTTCTTC. The V call is TRBV19, the J call TRBJ2-1; 10 nucleotides align to TRBD2. The V gene end was trimmed by 3 bases and the J gene end by 0 bases; junction bases not matched to a gene: 2. In germline, CDR1 is LNHDA, CDR2 SQIVND (reference sequence). The CDR3 contains 16 residues. The whole variable domain, filled in from reference TRBV19 and TRBJ2-1, reads DGGITQSPKYLFRKEGQNVTLSCEQNLNHDAMYWYRQDPGQGLRLIYYSQIVNDFQKGDIAEGYSVSREKKESFPLTVTSAQKNPTAFYLCASSISSGSSYNEQFFGPGTRLTVL.

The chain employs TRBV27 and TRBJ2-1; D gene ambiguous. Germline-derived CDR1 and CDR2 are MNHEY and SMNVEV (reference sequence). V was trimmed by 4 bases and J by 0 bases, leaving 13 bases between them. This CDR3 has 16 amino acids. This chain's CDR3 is CASSYAAADSYNEQFF. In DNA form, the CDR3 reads TGTGCCAGCAGTTATGCCGCGGCTGACTCCTACAATGAGCAGTTCTTC.

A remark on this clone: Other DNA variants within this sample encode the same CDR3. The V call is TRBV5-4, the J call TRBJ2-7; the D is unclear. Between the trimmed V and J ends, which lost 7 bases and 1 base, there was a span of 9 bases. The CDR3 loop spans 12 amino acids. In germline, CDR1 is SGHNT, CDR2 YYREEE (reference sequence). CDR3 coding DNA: TGTGCCAGCTCTCTCTTTTCCTACGAGCAGTACTTC. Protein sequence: CASSLFSYEQYF.

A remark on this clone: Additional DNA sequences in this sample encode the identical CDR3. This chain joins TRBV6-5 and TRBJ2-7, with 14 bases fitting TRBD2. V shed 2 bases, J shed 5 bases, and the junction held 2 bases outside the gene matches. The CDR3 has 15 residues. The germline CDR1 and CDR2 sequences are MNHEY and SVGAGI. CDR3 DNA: TGTGCCAGCAGTTACGGGACTAGCGGGAGAAACGAGCAGTACTTC. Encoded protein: CASSYGTSGRNEQYF.

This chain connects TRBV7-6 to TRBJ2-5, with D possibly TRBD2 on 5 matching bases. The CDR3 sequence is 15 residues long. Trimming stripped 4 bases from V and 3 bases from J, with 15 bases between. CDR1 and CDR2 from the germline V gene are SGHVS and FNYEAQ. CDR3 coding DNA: TGTGCCAGCAGCTCAAGGACTCGATATGAAGAGACCCAGTACTTC. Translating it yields CASSSRTRYEETQYF.

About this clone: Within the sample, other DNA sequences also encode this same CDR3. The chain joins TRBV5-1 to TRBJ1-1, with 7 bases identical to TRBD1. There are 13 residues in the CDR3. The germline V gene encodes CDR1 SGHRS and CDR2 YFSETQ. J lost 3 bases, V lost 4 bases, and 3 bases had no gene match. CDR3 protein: CASSPDRDTEAFF. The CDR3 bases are TGCGCCAGCAGCCCCGACAGGGACACTGAAGCTTTCTTT. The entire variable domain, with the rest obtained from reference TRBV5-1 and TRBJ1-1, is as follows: KAGVTQTPRYLIKTRGQQVTLSCSPISGHRSVSWYQQTPGQGLQFLFEYFSETQRNKGNFPGRFSGRQFSNSRSEMNVSTLELGDSALYLCASSPDRDTEAFFGQGTRLTVV.

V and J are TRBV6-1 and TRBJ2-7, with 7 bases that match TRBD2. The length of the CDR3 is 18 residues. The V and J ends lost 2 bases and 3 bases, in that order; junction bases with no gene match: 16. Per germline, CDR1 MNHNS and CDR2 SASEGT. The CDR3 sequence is CASSELFGTTISHYEQYF. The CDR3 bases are TGTGCCAGCAGTGAATTGTTTGGGACTACGATCAGTCACTACGAGCAGTACTTC.

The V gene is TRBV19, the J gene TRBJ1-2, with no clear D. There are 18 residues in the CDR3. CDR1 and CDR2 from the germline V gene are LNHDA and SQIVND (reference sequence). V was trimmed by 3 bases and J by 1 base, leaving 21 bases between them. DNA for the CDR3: TGTGCCAGTAGTATCGGCGGGATCTTGGATCAGTTTAACTATGGCTACACCTTC. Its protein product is CASSIGGILDQFNYGYTF.

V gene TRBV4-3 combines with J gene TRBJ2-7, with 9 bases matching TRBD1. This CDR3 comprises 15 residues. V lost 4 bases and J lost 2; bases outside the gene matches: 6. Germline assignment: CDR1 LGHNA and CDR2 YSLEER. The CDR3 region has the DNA TGCGCCAGCAGCCCCTCGGGACAGGGCCCCTACGAGCAGTACTTC. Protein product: CASSPSGQGPYEQYF.

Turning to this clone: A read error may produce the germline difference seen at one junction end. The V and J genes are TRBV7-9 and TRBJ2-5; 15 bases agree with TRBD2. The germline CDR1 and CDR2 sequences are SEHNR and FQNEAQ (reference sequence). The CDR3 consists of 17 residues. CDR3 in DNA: TGTGCCAGCAGCCTTAGGACTAGCGGGAGGGCGCAAGAGGCCCAGTACTTC. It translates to CASSLRTSGRAQEAQYF.

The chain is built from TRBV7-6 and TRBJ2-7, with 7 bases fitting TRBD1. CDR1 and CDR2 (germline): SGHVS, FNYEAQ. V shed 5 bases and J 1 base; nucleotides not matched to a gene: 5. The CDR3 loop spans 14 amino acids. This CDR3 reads CASSTDRWSYEQYF. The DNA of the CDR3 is TGTGCCAGCAGCACGGACAGGTGGTCCTACGAGCAGTACTTC.

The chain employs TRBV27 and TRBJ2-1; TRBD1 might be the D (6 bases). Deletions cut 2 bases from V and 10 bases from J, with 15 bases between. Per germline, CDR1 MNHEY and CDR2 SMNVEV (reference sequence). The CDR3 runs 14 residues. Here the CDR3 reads CASSLLRGTNEQFF. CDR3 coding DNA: TGTGCCAGCAGTTTACTCAGGGGAACCAACGAGCAGTTCTTC.

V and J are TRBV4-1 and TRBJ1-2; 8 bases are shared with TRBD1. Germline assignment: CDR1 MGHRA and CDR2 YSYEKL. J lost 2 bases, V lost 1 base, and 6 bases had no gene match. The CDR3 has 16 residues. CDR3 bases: TGCGCCAGCAGCCAAGTACCCGGGACAGGAAACTATGGCTACACCTTC. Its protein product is CASSQVPGTGNYGYTF.

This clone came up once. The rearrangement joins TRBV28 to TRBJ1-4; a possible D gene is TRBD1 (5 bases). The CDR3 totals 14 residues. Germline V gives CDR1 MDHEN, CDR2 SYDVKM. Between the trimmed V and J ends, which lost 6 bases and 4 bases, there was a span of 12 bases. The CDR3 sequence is CASRPQAFNEKLFF. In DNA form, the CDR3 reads TGTGCCAGCAGACCACAGGCGTTTAATGAAAAACTGTTTTTT. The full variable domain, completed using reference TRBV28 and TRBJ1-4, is DVKVTQSSRYLVKRTGEKVFLECVQDMDHENMFWYRQDPGLGLRLIYFSYDVKMKEKGDIPEGYSVSREKKERFSLILESASTNQTSMYLCASRPQAFNEKLFFGSGTQLSVL.

Here the CDR3 reads CASSFGGRGYEQYF. The CDR3 coding sequence is TGTGCCAGCAGCTTTGGCGGGAGGGGATACGAGCAGTACTTC. The chain uses TRBV5-6 and TRBJ2-7, with TRBD2 identical over 9 bases. Germline-derived CDR1 and CDR2 are SGHDT and YYEEEE. The junction had 4 bases not matched to a gene; V was cut back by 2 bases and J by 4 bases. The CDR3 is 14 amino acids.